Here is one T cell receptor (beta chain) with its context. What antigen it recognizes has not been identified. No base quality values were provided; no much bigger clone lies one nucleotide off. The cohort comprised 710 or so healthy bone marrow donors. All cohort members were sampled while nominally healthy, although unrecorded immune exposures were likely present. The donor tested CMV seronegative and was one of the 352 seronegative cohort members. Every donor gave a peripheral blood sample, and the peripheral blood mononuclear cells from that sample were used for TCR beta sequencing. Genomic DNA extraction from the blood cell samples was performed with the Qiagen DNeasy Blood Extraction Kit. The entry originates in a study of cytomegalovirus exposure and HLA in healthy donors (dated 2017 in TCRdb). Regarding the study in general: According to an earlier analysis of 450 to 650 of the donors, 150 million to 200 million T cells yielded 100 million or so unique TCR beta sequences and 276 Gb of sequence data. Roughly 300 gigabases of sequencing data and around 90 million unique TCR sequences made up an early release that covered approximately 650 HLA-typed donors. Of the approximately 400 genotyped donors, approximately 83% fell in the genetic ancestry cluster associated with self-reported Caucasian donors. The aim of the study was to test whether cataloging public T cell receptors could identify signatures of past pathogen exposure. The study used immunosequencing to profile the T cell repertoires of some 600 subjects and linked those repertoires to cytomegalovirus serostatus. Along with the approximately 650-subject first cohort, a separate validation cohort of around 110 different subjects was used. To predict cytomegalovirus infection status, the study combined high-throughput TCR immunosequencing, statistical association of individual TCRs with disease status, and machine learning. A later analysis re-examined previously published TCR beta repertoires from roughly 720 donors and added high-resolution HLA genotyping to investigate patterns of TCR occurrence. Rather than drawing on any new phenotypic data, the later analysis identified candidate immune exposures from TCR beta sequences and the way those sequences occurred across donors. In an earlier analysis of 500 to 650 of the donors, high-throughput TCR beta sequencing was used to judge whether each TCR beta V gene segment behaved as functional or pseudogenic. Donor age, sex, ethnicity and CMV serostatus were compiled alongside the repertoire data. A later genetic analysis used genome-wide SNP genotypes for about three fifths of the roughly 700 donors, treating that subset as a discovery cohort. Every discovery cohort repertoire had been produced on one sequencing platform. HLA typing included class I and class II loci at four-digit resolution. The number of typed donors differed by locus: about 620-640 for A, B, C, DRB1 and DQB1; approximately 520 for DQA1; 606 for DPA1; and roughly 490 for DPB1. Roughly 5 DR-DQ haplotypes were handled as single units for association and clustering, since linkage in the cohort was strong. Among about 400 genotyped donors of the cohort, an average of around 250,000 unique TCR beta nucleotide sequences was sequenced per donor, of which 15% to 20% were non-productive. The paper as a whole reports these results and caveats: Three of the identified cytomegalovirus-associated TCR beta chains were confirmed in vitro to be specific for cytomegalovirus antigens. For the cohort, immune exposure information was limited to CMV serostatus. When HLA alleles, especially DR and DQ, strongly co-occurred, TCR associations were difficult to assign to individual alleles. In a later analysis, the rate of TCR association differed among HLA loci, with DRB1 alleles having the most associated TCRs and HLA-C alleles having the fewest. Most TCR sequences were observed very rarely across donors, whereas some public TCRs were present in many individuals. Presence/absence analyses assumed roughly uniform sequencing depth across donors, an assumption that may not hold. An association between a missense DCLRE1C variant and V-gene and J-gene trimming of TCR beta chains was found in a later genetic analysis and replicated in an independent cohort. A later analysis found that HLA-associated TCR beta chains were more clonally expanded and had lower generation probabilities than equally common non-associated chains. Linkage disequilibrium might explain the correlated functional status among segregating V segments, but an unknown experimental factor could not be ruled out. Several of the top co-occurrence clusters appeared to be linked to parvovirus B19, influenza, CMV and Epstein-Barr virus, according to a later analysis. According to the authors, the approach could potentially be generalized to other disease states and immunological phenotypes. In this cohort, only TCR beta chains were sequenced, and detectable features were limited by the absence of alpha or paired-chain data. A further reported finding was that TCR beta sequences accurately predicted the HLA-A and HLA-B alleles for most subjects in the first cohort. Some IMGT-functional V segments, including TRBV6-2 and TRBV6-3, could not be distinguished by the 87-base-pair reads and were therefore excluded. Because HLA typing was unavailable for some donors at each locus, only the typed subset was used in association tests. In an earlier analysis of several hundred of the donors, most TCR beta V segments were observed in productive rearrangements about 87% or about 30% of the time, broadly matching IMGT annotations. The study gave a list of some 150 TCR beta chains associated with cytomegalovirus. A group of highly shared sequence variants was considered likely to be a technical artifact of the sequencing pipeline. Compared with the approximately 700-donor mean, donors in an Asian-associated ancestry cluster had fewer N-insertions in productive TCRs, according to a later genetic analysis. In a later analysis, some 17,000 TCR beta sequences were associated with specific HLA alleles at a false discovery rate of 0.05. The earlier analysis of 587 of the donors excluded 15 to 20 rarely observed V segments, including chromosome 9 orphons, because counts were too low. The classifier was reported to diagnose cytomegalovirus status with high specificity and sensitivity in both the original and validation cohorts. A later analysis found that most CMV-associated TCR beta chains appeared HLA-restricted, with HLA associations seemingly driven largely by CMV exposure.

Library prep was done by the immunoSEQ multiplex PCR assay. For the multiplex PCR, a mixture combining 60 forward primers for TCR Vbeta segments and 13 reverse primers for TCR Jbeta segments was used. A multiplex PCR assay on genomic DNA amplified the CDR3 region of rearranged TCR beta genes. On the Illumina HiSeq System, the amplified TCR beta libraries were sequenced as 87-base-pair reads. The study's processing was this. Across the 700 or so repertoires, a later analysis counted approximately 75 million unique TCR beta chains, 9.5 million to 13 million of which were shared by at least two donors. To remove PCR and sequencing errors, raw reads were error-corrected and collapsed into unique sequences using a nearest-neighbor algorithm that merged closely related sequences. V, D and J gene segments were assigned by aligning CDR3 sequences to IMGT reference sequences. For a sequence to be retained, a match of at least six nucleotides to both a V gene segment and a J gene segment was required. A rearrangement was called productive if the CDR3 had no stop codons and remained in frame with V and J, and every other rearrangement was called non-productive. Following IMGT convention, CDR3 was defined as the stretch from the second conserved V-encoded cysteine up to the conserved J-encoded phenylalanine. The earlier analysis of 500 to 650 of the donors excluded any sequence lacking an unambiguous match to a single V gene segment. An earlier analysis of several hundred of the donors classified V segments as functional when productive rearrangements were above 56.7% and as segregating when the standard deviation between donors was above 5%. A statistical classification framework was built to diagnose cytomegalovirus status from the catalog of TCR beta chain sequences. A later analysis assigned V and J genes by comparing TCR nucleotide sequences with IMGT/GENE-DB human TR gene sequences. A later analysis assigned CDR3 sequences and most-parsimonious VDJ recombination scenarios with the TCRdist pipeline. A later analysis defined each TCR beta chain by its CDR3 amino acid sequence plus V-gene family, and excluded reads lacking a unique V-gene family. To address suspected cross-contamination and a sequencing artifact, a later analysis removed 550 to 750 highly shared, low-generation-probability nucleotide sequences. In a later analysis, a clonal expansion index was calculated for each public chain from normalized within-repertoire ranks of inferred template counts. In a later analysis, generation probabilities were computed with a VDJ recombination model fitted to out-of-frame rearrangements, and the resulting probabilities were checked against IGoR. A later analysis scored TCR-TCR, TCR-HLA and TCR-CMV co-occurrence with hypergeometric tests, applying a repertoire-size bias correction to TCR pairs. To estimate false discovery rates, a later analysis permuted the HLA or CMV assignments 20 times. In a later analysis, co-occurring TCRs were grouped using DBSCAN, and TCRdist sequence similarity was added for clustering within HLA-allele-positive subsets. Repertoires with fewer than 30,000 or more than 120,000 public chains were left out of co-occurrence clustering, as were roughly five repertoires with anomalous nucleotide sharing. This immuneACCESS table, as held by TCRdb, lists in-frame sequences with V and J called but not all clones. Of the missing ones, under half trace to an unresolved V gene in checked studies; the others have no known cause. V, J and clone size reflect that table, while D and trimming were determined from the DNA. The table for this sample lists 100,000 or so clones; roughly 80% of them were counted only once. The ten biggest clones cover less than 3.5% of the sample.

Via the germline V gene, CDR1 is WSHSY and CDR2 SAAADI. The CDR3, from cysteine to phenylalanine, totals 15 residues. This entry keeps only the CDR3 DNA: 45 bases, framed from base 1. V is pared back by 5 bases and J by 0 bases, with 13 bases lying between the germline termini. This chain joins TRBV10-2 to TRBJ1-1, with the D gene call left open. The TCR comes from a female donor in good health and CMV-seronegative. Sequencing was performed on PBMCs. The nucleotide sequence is TGCGCCAGCAGTCCTGAAGCCCGAGTGAACACTGAAGCTTTCTTT. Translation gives CASSPEARVNTEAFF.